The 6 T cell receptor beta chains reported below all come from one sample, sequenced in a study of naive and memory T cell subsets. Both TRBC1 and TRBC2 were covered by a beta constant-region primer of two equimolar oligonucleotides. Nested alpha and beta constant-region primers with the SP2 primer drove four PCR rounds on ligated cDNA. One entry per CDR3 protein results from TCRdb running MiXCR on the UMI-ligation and nested PCR reads. In the table there are around 30,000 distinct CDR3 sequences, 15% to 20% of which are singletons. The specimen was effector memory CD4+ T cells from blood. Subset meaning: effector memory, CD45RA- CD27-. The origin of the receptors is a human donor in good health.

V usage is TRBV12-3 or TRBV12-4 and J usage is TRBJ1-3, with TRBD1 as a possible D gene (5 bases). The V gene lost 4 bases and the J gene lost 0 bases, with 25 bases spanning the gap. This CDR3 region has 20 residues. CDR3: CASSSQTFGSGALSGNTIYF. The CDR3 DNA is TGTGCCAGCAGTTCCCAAACTTTTGGGTCCGGGGCCCTCTCTGGAAACACCATATATTTT.

The chain couples TRBV3-1 to TRBJ2-1; 7 bases map to TRBD2. There are 15 residues in the CDR3. Losses at the gene ends were 4 bases for V and 9 bases for J; bases not matched to a gene: 12. Germline V gives CDR1 LGHDT, CDR2 YNNKEL (reference sequence). The CDR3 here is CASSPARTRSVEQFF. Here the CDR3 DNA reads TGTGCCAGCAGCCCCGCCAGGACTAGGTCGGTTGAGCAGTTCTTC.

At least ten counts were recorded for this clonotype. This chain links TRBV4-3 with TRBJ2-1, with D possibly TRBD2 on 6 matching bases. The CDR3 totals 15 residues. Trimming stripped 3 bases from V and 10 bases from J, with 19 bases between. The germline V gene has CDR1 LGHNA and CDR2 YSLEER. The CDR3 here is CASSQGLGGAREQFF. The DNA of the CDR3 is TGCGCCAGCAGCCAGGGTCTAGGAGGGGCAAGGGAGCAGTTCTTC.

Many counts were recorded for this clonotype. The rearrangement joins TRBV20-1 to TRBJ1-3; 7 nucleotides match TRBD1. The CDR3 is made up of 14 amino acids. Germline V gene lookup returns CDR1 DFQATT and CDR2 SNEGSKA (reference sequence). The J segment lost 3 bases and the V segment lost 6 bases, leaving 8 bases of the junction unmatched. The CDR3 sequence is CSAQGQVLGNTIYF. Here the CDR3 DNA reads TGCAGTGCCCAAGGACAGGTTCTTGGAAACACCATATATTTT.

This sequence joins TRBV9 and TRBJ2-6, with a tentative D call TRBD1 (5 bases). V was trimmed by 0 bases and J by 13 bases, leaving 8 bases between them. This CDR3 has 12 amino acids. Germline CDR1 and CDR2: SGDLS and YYNGEE. CDR3 DNA: TGTGCCAGCAGCGTAGGAAGACAGGTCCTGACTTTC. Translated: CASSVGRQVLTF. Full variable domain (remainder filled in from reference TRBV9 and TRBJ2-6): DSGVTQTPKHLITATGQRVTLRCSPRSGDLSVYWYQQSLDQGLQFLIQYYNGEERAKGNILERFSAQQFPDLHSELNLSSLELGDSALYFCASSVGRQVLTFGAGSRLTVL.

The chain is built from TRBV5-1 and TRBJ1-1, with TRBD1 matching over 7 bases. Germline V lookup: CDR1 SGHRS, CDR2 YFSETQ. The CDR3 spans 13 residues. The ends lost 7 bases at V and 2 bases at J; junction bases unmatched: 5. The CDR3 protein is CASGQARNTEAFF. The CDR3 DNA follows: TGCGCCAGCGGACAGGCACGCAACACTGAAGCTTTCTTT. The full variable domain, completed using reference TRBV5-1 and TRBJ1-1, is KAGVTQTPRYLIKTRGQQVTLSCSPISGHRSVSWYQQTPGQGLQFLFEYFSETQRNKGNFPGRFSGRQFSNSRSEMNVSTLELGDSALYLCASGQARNTEAFFGQGTRLTVV.